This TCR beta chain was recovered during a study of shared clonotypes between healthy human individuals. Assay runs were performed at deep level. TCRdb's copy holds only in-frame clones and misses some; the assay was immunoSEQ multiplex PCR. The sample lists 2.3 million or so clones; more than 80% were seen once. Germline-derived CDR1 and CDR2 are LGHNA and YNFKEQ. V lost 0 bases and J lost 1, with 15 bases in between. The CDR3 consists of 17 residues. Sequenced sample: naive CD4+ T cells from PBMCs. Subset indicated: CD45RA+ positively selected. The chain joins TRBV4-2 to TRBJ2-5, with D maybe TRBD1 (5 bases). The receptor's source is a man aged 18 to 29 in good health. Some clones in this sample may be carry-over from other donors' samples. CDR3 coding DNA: TGTGCCAGCAGCCAAGATTCAGGGCGGACGGGCCAAGAGACCCAGTACTTC. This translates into CASSQDSGRTGQETQYF.